The entry below describes one TCR beta chain. This record comes from a study of shared clonotypes between healthy human individuals. Deep was the level used in running the assay. TCRdb keeps only in-frame clones here, not all; method: immunoSEQ multiplex PCR. This table holds approximately 2,000,000 clones, roughly 90% found once. The V gene's germline CDR1 is SGHVS and CDR2 FNYEAQ. The J segment lost 5 bases and the V segment lost 5 bases, leaving 10 bases of the junction unmatched. The CDR3 sequence is 18 residues long. The sample taken for sequencing was naive CD4+ T cells from PBMCs. Subset specified: CD45RA+ positively selected. The chain joins TRBV7-6 to TRBJ2-2, with 14 bases identical to TRBD2. This receptor was obtained from a young man in good health. Some clones in this sample may be carry-over from other donors' samples. The CDR3: CASSAVTGTSGRTGELFF. Here the CDR3 DNA reads TGTGCCAGCAGCGCCGTAACCGGGACTAGCGGGAGAACCGGGGAGCTGTTTTTT.